This T cell receptor (beta chain) was identified in a study of T-cell memory formation after mild COVID-19. The wider study: TCR clusters were mostly donor specific.

Study results and limitations: Clones shrinking from day 15 to 85 showed even CD4/CD8 mixes; later expanders tilted CD4+.

TCRdb passed the 5' RACE reads through MiXCR, listing each CDR3 protein once. In the table there are about 340,000 distinct CDR3 sequences, 20% to 25% of which are singletons. The CDR3 is 16 residues long. V lost 2 bases and J lost 4, with 18 bases in between. Germline CDR1 is SGDLS and CDR2 is YYNGEE. In the case of this clonotype: Its specificity is unknown.

This clonotype was sampled from an adult woman who had mild COVID-19 (a few samples of this study predate the infection). Cell type and time point are not known. The specimen was PBMCs or a T cell subset sorted from them (not recorded which). This rearrangement joins TRBV9 to TRBJ1-1, with unresolved D. The CDR3 sequence: CASSVPRNHGSTEAFF. The CDR3 bases are TGTGCCAGCAGCGTCCCCAGGAATCACGGGAGCACTGAAGCTTTCTTT.